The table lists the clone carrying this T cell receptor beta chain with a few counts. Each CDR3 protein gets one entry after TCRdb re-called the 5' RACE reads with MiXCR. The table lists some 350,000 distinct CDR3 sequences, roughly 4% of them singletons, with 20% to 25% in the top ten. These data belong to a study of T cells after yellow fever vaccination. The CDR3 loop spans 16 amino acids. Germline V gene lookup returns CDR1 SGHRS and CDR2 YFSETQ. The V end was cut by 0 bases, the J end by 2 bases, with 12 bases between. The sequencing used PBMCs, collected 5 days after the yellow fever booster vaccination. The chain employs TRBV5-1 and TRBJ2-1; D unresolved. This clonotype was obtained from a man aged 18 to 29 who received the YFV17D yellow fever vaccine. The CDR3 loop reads CASSLEAYAAYNEQFF. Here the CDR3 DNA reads TGCGCCAGCAGCTTGGAGGCATATGCCGCCTACAATGAGCAGTTCTTC.